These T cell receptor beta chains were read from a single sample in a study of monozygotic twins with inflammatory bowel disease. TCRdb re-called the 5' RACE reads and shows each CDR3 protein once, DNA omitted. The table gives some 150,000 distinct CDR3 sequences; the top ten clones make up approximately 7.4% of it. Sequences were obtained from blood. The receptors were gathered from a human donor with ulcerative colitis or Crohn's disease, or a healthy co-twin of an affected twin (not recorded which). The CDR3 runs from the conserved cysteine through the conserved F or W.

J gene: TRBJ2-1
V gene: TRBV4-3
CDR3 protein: CASSQAGGYNEQFF

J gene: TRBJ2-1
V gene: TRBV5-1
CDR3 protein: CASGRVWRVIYNEQFF

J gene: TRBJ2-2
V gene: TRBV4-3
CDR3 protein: CASSQTRTGHTGELFF

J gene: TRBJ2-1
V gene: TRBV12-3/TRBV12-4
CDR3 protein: CASPRGDEQFF

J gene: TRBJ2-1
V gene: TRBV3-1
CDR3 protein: CASSQGASRYYNEQFF

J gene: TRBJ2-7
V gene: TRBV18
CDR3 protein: CASSLEQGPSYEQYF

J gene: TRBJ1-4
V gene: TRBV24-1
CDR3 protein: CATSDSPGTGKLFF

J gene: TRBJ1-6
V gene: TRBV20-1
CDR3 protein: CSARIPQGAGGSPLHF

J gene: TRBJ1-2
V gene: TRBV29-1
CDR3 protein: CSVLGTPSTSWGYTF

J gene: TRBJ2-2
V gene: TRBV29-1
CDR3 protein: CSVTGGPAGELFF

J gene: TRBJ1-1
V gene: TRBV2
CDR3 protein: CASSRQGARNTEAFF

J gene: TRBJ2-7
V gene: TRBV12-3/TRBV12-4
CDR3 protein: CASSGERREQYF

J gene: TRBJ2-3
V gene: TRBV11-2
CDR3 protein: CASSLRQVTDTQYF

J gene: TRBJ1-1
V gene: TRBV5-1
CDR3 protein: CASSLWGSYAEAFF

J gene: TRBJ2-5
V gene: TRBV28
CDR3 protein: CASSPSGKTGGTQYF

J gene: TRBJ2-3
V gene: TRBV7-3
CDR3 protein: CASSFLTDSGSGDTQYF

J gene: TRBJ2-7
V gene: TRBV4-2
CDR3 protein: CASSQKQDRNLYEQYF

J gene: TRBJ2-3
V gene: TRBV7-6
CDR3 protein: CASSLAPSGGARVGTDTQYF

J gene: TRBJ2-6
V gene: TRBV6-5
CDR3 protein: CASSWYRAFDTSGANVLTF

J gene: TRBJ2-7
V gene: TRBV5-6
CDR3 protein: CASSLVDPGQEEYEQYF

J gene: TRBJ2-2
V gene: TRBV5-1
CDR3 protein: CASSGTSSNTGELFF

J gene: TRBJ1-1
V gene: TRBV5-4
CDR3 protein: CASSRGQGYTEAFF

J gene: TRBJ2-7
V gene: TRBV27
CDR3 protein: CASSVGHPYYEQYF

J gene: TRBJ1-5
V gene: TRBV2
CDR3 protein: CASGDRARNQPQHF

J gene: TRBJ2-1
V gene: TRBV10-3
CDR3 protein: CAISESLAGGHNEQFF

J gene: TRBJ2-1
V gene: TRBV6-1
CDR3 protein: CASSPHAPGASYNEQFF

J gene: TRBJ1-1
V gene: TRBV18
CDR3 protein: CASSPPGMGNTEAFF

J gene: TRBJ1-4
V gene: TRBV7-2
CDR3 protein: CATSARGQKLFF

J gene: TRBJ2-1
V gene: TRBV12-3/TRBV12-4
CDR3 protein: CASRGRSTNEQFF

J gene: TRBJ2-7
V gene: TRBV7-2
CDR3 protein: CASSLRTGSYSYEQYF

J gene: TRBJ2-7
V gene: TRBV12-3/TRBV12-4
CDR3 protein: CASSFGSRTYEQYF

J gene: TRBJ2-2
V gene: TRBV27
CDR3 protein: CASTSFPFGELFF

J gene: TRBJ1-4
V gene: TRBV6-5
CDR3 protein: CASSYSGTGVEKLFF

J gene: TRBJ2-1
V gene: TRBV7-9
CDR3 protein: CASSHIRGGIYNEQFF

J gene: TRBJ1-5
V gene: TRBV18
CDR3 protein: CASSPLPRTPWSNQPQHF

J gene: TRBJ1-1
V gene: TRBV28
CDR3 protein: CATMGGPNTEAFF

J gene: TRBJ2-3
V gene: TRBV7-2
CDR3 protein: CASSSAGPVPNTDTQYF

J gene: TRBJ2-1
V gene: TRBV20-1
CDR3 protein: CSAPRTRLMYNEQFF

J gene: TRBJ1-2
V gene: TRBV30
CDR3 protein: CAWSVIQGADYGYTF

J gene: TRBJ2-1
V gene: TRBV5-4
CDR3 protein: CASSLAIAYNEQFF

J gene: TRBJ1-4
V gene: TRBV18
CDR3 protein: CASSRDRSEKLFF

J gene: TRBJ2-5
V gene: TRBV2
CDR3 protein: CASRSEVRDEETQYF

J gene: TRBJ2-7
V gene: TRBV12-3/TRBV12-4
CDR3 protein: CASSFAVCEQYF

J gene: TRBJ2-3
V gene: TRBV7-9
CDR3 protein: CASSPIGGLTSTDTQYF

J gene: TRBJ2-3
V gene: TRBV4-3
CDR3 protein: CASSQDRAAQKHF